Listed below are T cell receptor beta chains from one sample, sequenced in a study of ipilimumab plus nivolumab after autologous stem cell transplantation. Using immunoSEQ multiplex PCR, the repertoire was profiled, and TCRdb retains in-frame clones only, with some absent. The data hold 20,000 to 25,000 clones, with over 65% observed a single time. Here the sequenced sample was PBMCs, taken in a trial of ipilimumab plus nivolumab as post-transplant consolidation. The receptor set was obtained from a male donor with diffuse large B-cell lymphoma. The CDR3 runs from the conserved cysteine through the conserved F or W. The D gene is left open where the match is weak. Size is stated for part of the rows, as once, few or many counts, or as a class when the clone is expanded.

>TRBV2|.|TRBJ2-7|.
TGTGCCAGCAGTTTTGGACTGTCTAGCTCCTACGAGCAGTACTTC
CASSFGLSSSYEQYF
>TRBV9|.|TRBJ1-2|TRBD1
TGTGCCAGCAGCGTAGCTAGGACAGGGGGCACGGGCGACTATGGCTACACCTTC
CASSVARTGGTGDYGYTF
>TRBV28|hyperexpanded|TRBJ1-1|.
TGTGCCACCTCGAGAAGGGGTCCCACTGAAGCTTTCTTT
CATSRRGPTEAFF
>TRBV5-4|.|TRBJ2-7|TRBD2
TGTGCCAGCAGTTCGACTAGCGGTTTCTCCTACGAGCAGTACTTC
CASSSTSGFSYEQYF
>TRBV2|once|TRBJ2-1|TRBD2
TGTGCCAGCAGGCTAGCGGTGTACAATGAGCAGTTCTTC
CASRLAVYNEQFF
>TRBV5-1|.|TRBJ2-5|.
TGCGCCAGCAGCCCCGAGGGGGGTGGAGAGACCCAGTACTTC
CASSPEGGGETQYF
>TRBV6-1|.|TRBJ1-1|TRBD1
TGTGCCAGCAGTGAAGCGAGGACAGGGGGCCGTGCTTTCTTT
CASSEARTGGRAFF
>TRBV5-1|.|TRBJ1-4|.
TGCGCCAGCAGCTTGGTGAGCAGTGGCGAAAAACTGTTTTTT
CASSLVSSGEKLFF
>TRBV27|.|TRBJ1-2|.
TGTGCCAGCAGTTTAATAGGGACGGGGGCAACTAACTATGGCTACACCTTC
CASSLIGTGATNYGYTF
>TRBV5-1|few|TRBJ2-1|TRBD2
TGCGCCAGCAGCTCACGACTAGCGGGACCCTACAATGAGCAGTTCTTC
CASSSRLAGPYNEQFF
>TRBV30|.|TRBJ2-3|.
TGTGCCTGGAGTCGCCCGTCAAAAGATACGCAGTATTTT
CAWSRPSKDTQYF
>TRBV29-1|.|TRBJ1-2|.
TGCAGCGTTGAAGAGGATGAGGGTATCTATGGCTACACCTTC
CSVEEDEGIYGYTF
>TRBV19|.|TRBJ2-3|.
TGTGCCAGTACCCCCGAGCCTAGCACAGATACGCAGTATTTT
CASTPEPSTDTQYF
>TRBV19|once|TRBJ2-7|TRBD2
TGTGCCAGTACCCCCGGGACTAGCGGGGGGGCCTCGCACGAGCAGTACTTC
CASTPGTSGGASHEQYF
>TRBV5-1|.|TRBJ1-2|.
TGCGCCAGCAGCTTGGATAAAGAGGGCTACACCTTC
CASSLDKEGYTF
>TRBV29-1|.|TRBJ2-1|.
TGCAGCGGGGCGACCGCTTTGGGAAATGAGCAGTTCTTC
CSGATALGNEQFF
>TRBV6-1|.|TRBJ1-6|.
TGTGCCAGCAGTTATATATTCCAGGATTCACCCCTCCACTTT
CASSYIFQDSPLHF
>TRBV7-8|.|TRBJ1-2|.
TGTGCCAGCAGCTTAACGCAGGGGAATCTTTATGGCTACACCTTC
CASSLTQGNLYGYTF
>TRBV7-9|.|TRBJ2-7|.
TGTGCCAGCAGCGAGGACAGACTCTACGAGCAGTACTTC
CASSEDRLYEQYF
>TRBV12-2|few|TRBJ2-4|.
TGTGCAAGTCGCTTAGGGGGTCACGAGGCGCCCATTCAGTACTTC
CASRLGGHEAPIQYF
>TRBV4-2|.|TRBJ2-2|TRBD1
TGTGCCAGCAGCCAAGATCGGGGACAGGGGACCGGGGAGCTGTTTTTT
CASSQDRGQGTGELFF
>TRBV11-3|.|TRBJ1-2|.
TGTGCCAGCAGCCCCGGGGTGGGGCTGGGTGGCTACACCTTC
CASSPGVGLGGYTF
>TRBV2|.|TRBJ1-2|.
TGTGCCAGCCTTCTTCGGCCGGACACTCTTCGCGGGGGCTACACCTTC
CASLLRPDTLRGGYTF
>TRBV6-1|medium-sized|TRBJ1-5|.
TGTGCCAGCAGTGAACAATTTAGCAATCAGCCCCAGCATTTT
CASSEQFSNQPQHF
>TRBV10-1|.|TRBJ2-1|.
TGCGCCAGCAGTGAGGGACTCAACAATGAGCAGTTCTTC
CASSEGLNNEQFF
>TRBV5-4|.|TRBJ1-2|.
TGTGCCAGCAGCTTGAGATCACAGGACTATGGCTACACCTTC
CASSLRSQDYGYTF
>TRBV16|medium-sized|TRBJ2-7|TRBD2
TGTGCCAGCAACCCCCACGGGGGGTACAACGAGCAGTACTTC
CASNPHGGYNEQYF
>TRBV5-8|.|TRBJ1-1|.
TGTGCCAGCAGACTCCGGGCGAACACTGAAGCTTTCTTT
CASRLRANTEAFF
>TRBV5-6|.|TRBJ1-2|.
TGTGCCAGCAGCATCGACAGCTATGGCTACACCTTC
CASSIDSYGYTF
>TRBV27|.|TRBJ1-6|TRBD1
TGTGCCAGCGGGCTCAGGGGGTCGTGGTCACCCCTCCACTTT
CASGLRGSWSPLHF
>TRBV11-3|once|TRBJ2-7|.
TGTGCCAGCAGCCCCGGACGGGGTCGTACCTACGAGCAGTACTTC
CASSPGRGRTYEQYF
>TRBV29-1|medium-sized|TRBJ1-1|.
TGCAGCGTCAGGGACCCCGAGAACACTGAAGCTTTCTTT
CSVRDPENTEAFF
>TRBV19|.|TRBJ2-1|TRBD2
TGTGCCAGTAGTATAGGGCTAGCGGGTACTCAAGAGCAGTTCTTC
CASSIGLAGTQEQFF
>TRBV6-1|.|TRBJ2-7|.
TGTGCCAGCAGGGCGGCAGACTACGAGCAGTACTTC
CASRAADYEQYF
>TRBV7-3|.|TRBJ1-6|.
TGTGCCAGCAGCTTATGGGCTCCGGGGAATGGGAATTCACCCCTCCACTTT
CASSLWAPGNGNSPLHF
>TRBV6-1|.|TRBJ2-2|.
TGTGCCAGCAGTGCTACGAACACCGGGGAGCTGTTTTTT
CASSATNTGELFF
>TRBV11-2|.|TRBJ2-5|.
TGTGCCAGCAGCTTCGGGCTGGGGGAGACCCAGTACTTC
CASSFGLGETQYF
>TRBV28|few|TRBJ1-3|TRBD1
TGTGCCAGCAGTTTCCTGACAGGGTTTGGAAACACCATATATTTT
CASSFLTGFGNTIYF
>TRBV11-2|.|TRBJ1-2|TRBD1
TGTGCCAGCAGGGGGCAGGGGGCCCGATATGGCTACACCTTC
CASRGQGARYGYTF
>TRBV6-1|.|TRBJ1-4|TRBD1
TGTGCCACCCAGGGGGTAGGAGAAAAACTGTTTTTT
CATQGVGEKLFF
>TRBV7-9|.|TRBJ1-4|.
TGTGCCAGCAGCTCCCGGAAGGGAGGAGAAAAACTGTTTTTT
CASSSRKGGEKLFF
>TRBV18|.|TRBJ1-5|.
TGTGCCAGCTCACATGAGGACGGTAGCAATCAGCCCCAGCATTTT
CASSHEDGSNQPQHF
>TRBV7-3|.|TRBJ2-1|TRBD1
TGTGCCAGCAGCCCAGGACAGGGACCGTACAATGAGCAGTTCTTC
CASSPGQGPYNEQFF
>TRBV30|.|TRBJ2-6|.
TGTGCCTGGAGTGTATGGGCAGGCCAACCCTCTGGGGCCAACGTCCTGACTTTC
CAWSVWAGQPSGANVLTF
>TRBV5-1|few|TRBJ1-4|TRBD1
TGCGCCAGCAGCTTGGCCACAGGGGAGAGAGAAAAACTGTTTTTT
CASSLATGEREKLFF
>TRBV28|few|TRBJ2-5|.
TGTGCCAGCACCGGGGCAGGGTGGAGTAAAGAGACCCAGTACTTC
CASTGAGWSKETQYF
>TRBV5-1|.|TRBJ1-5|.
TGCGCCAGCAGCTTACTTCAGGGACATCAGCCCCAGCATTTT
CASSLLQGHQPQHF
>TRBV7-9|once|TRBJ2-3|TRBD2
TGTGCCAGCAGCACCCTACTAGCGGGAGGGCGAGATACGCAGTATTTT
CASSTLLAGGRDTQYF
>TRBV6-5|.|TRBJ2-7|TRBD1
TGTGCCAGAGACCGACAGGGAAATTTCTACGAGCAGTACTTC
CARDRQGNFYEQYF
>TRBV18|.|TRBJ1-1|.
TGTGCCAGCTCACCGGACTTGAACACTGAAGCTTTCTTT
CASSPDLNTEAFF
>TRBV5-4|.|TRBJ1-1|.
TGTGCCAGCAGCCAGGGACGGACTGAAGCTTTCTTT
CASSQGRTEAFF
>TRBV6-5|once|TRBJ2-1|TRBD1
TGTGCCAGCAGACCCTGGACAGGGTTGATTAATGAGCAGTTCTTC
CASRPWTGLINEQFF
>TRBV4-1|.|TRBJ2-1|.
TGCGCCAGCAGCCAAGAGGGCAGGAGCTCCTACAATGAGCAGTTCTTC
CASSQEGRSSYNEQFF
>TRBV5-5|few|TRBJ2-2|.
TGTGCCAGCAGCTTAGGGCCTAGCGCGAACACCGGGGAGCTGTTTTTT
CASSLGPSANTGELFF
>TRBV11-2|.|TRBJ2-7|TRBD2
TGTGCCAGCAGCCTCGGGACTACCTACGAGCAGTACTTC
CASSLGTTYEQYF
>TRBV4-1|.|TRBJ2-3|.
TGCGCCAGCAGCCAAGATGACTTATCTAGCACAGATACGCAGTATTTT
CASSQDDLSSTDTQYF
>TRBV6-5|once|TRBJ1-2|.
TGTGCCAGCAGTTACTCGCACAGGGACTATGGCTACACCTTC
CASSYSHRDYGYTF
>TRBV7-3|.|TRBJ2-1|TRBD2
TGTGCCAGCAGCCGAACTAGCGGGAGTGTTAGTGAGCAGTTCTTC
CASSRTSGSVSEQFF
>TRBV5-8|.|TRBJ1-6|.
TGTGCCAGCAGCCCGACAGAGCGGGGGTCACCCCTCCACTTT
CASSPTERGSPLHF